A selection of T cell receptor beta chains follows, all from one sample in a study of cytomegalovirus exposure and HLA in healthy donors. Sequencing used immunoSEQ multiplex PCR; TCRdb keeps in-frame clones, though not all of them. The sample lists about 230,000 clones, approximately 81% occurring once. What was sequenced was PBMCs. Receptor source: a human donor in good health. Both conserved end residues are part of each CDR3. The order of the fields is V gene, D gene, clone size, J gene, CDR3 protein, CDR3 DNA. A D gene is named only where the DNA matches it firmly. Clone size is not always given. Where it is, it says once, few, many or a class for expanded clones.

>TRBV15|-|-|TRBJ2-5
CATSRDVGGETQYF
TGTGCCACCAGCAGAGATGTTGGGGGGGAGACCCAGTACTTC
>TRBV5-1|TRBD2|once|TRBJ2-5
CASSLASGSGETQYF
TGCGCCAGCAGCTTGGCTAGCGGGAGTGGAGAGACCCAGTACTTC
>TRBV9|-|-|TRBJ1-5
CASSAYSGNQPQHF
TGTGCCAGCAGCGCATACTCGGGGAATCAGCCCCAGCATTTT
>TRBV11-2|TRBD2|-|TRBJ2-1
CASSLSGRDSYNEQFF
TGTGCCAGCAGCTTGAGCGGGAGGGACTCCTACAATGAGCAGTTCTTC
>TRBV19|TRBD1|-|TRBJ2-7
CASSAGTGGQYEQYF
TGTGCCAGTAGTGCAGGGACAGGGGGCCAGTACGAGCAGTACTTC
>TRBV6-6|-|once|TRBJ1-5
CASSYAPSVRNQPQHF
TGTGCCAGCAGTTACGCACCCAGCGTTAGGAATCAGCCCCAGCATTTT
>TRBV30|TRBD2|-|TRBJ2-1
CAWSKNSGRNEQFF
TGTGCCTGGAGTAAGAATAGCGGGAGGAATGAGCAGTTCTTC
>TRBV28|TRBD1|-|TRBJ1-2
CALYDRAPGGYTF
TGTGCCCTTTATGACAGGGCTCCGGGGGGCTACACCTTC
>TRBV28|-|once|TRBJ1-4
CASSLFSQLTNEKLFF
TGTGCCAGCAGTTTATTTTCTCAGTTAACTAATGAAAAACTGTTTTTT
>TRBV7-8|-|-|TRBJ1-5
CASSPETGSNQPQHF
TGTGCCAGCAGCCCAGAGACAGGAAGCAATCAGCCCCAGCATTTT
>TRBV4-2|TRBD2|once|TRBJ2-1
CASSQRGGTSGYNEQFF
TGTGCCAGCAGCCAGAGGGGAGGGACTAGCGGATACAATGAGCAGTTCTTC
>TRBV5-4|-|-|TRBJ2-7
CASSLGGSSYEQYF
TGTGCCAGCAGCTTGGGTGGGAGCTCCTACGAGCAGTACTTC
>TRBV19|TRBD2|-|TRBJ2-2
CASSASGLAGTNTGELFF
TGTGCCAGTAGTGCATCAGGACTAGCGGGAACGAACACCGGGGAGCTGTTTTTT
>TRBV30|-|-|TRBJ1-5
CAWMLPPRPMNRPQHF
TGTGCCTGGATGCTACCCCCGCGGCCGATGAACCGGCCCCAGCATTTT
>TRBV7-6|TRBD2|-|TRBJ2-7
CASSLVAGVEQYF
TGTGCCAGCAGCTTAGTGGCGGGAGTCGAGCAGTACTTC
>TRBV5-1|TRBD2|-|TRBJ2-1
CASSPQGTSGSYNEQFF
TGCGCCAGCAGCCCCCAAGGGACTAGCGGAAGTTACAATGAGCAGTTCTTC
>TRBV5-1|TRBD1|-|TRBJ1-1
CASSLAGTGAPGEAFF
TGCGCCAGCAGCTTGGCCGGGACAGGGGCCCCAGGGGAAGCTTTCTTT
>TRBV7-9|TRBD2|-|TRBJ2-5
CASSLSGGYQETQYF
TGTGCCAGCAGCTTATCGGGGGGGTACCAAGAGACCCAGTACTTC
>TRBV18|-|-|TRBJ1-1
CASSLGENTEAFF
TGTGCCAGCTCACTAGGGGAGAACACTGAAGCTTTCTTT
>TRBV5-1|TRBD2|-|TRBJ2-7
CASSRRLAGGSGEQYF
TGCGCCAGCAGTCGCCGGCTAGCGGGAGGTTCGGGCGAGCAGTACTTC
>TRBV7-4|-|-|TRBJ1-1
CASSFGRITMNTEAFF
TGTGCCAGCAGCTTTGGTAGAATTACTATGAACACTGAAGCTTTCTTT
>TRBV4-1|TRBD1|-|TRBJ2-7
CASSQTGRTGGTYEQYF
TGCGCCAGCAGTCAAACCGGCCGGACAGGGGGGACCTACGAGCAGTACTTC
>TRBV30|TRBD1|-|TRBJ1-5
CAWSHLDRGNQPQHF
TGTGCCTGGAGCCACCTGGACAGGGGTAATCAGCCCCAGCATTTT
>TRBV5-1|-|-|TRBJ2-3
CASSLGGITDTQYF
TGCGCCAGCAGCTTAGGCGGGATAACAGATACGCAGTATTTT
>TRBV5-6|TRBD2|few|TRBJ2-7
CASSPGPSGSYEQYF
TGTGCCAGCAGCCCTGGCCCTAGCGGGTCCTACGAGCAGTACTTC
>TRBV29-1|TRBD1|-|TRBJ2-7
CSVDTGGTGEQYF
TGCAGCGTTGATACAGGGGGCACTGGGGAGCAGTACTTC
>TRBV7-3|-|-|TRBJ2-5
CASSLSGGETQYF
TGTGCCAGCAGCTTAAGTGGGGGGGAGACCCAGTACTTC
>TRBV7-6|-|-|TRBJ2-1
CASSLTIGANEQFF
TGTGCCAGCAGCTTAACAATAGGAGCCAACGAGCAGTTCTTC
>TRBV6-6|-|few|TRBJ1-5
CASREGNQPQHF
TGTGCCAGCAGAGAGGGAAATCAGCCCCAGCATTTT
>TRBV28|-|-|TRBJ1-2
CASLAWQVPGYTF
TGTGCCAGCCTTGCTTGGCAGGTTCCCGGCTACACCTTC
>TRBV5-1|-|-|TRBJ2-7
CASSRWGGNEQYF
TGCGCCAGCAGCCGGTGGGGGGGCAACGAGCAGTACTTC
>TRBV7-6|-|-|TRBJ2-7
CASSLGAATREQYF
TGTGCCAGCAGCTTAGGGGCAGCTACCCGCGAGCAGTACTTC
>TRBV5-1|TRBD2|-|TRBJ2-3
CASSPIGTSGSTDTQYF
TGCGCCAGCAGCCCTATAGGGACTAGCGGGAGTACAGATACGCAGTATTTT
>TRBV13|-|-|TRBJ1-3
CASSPTLGEERDTIYF
TGTGCCAGCAGCCCCACCCTCGGGGAGGAGAGGGACACCATATATTTT
>TRBV5-4|TRBD2|-|TRBJ2-5
CASSSGQAGGQETQYF
TGTGCCAGCAGCTCCGGACAGGCGGGAGGGCAGGAGACCCAGTACTTC
>TRBV9|-|-|TRBJ2-2
CASSVDPKPGTGELFF
TGTGCCAGCAGCGTAGATCCCAAACCGGGCACCGGGGAGCTGTTTTTT
>TRBV6-6|-|once|TRBJ1-2
CASSYVSTEINYGYTF
TGTGCCAGCAGTTACGTCTCGACAGAGATTAACTATGGCTACACCTTC
>TRBV7-9|TRBD2|-|TRBJ2-7
CASSLGRAGSYEQYF
TGTGCCAGCAGCTTAGGACGAGCGGGATCCTACGAGCAGTACTTC
>TRBV9|TRBD2|-|TRBJ2-1
CASSSLGTSGNEQFF
TGTGCCAGCAGCAGCTTGGGGACTAGCGGCAATGAGCAGTTCTTC
>TRBV5-5|TRBD2|-|TRBJ2-1
CASSLSPSGIYNEQFF
TGTGCCAGCAGCTTGTCCCCTAGCGGGATCTACAATGAGCAGTTCTTC
>TRBV4-1|TRBD1|-|TRBJ1-5
CASSLGTGGSQRQPQHF
TGCGCCAGCAGCCTCGGGACAGGGGGTTCCCAAAGGCAGCCCCAGCATTTT
>TRBV4-1|TRBD2|-|TRBJ2-1
CASSSRRLAGGNEQFF
TGCGCCAGCAGCTCGCGGAGGCTAGCGGGAGGAAATGAGCAGTTCTTC
>TRBV15|-|-|TRBJ2-3
CATSRGLSSTDTQYF
TGTGCCACCAGCAGAGGACTATCTAGCACAGATACGCAGTATTTT
>TRBV2|TRBD2|-|TRBJ2-5
CASSQAGVGQETQYF
TGTGCCAGCAGTCAAGCGGGAGTGGGACAAGAGACCCAGTACTTC
>TRBV28|TRBD1|-|TRBJ1-2
CASRQPQGARGYTF
TGTGCCAGCAGACAACCACAGGGGGCGAGGGGCTACACCTTC
>TRBV7-9|-|-|TRBJ1-5
CASSLGEGGYGNQPQHF
TGTGCCAGCAGCTTAGGGGAGGGGGGGTATGGCAATCAGCCCCAGCATTTT
>TRBV21-1|-|-|TRBJ2-3
CASHRLELTDTQYF
TGTGCCAGTCATCGACTAGAGCTCACAGATACGCAGTATTTT
>TRBV5-1|TRBD1|-|TRBJ1-4
CASSPDRGGEKLFF
TGCGCCAGCAGCCCCGACAGGGGTGGGGAAAAACTGTTTTTT
>TRBV5-8|-|-|TRBJ2-1
CASSLAADRTYNEQFF
TGTGCCAGCAGCTTGGCAGCGGACCGTACCTACAATGAGCAGTTCTTC
>TRBV7-2|-|-|TRBJ2-5
CASSLRSGQETQYF
TGTGCCAGCAGCTTAAGGTCGGGGCAAGAGACCCAGTACTTC